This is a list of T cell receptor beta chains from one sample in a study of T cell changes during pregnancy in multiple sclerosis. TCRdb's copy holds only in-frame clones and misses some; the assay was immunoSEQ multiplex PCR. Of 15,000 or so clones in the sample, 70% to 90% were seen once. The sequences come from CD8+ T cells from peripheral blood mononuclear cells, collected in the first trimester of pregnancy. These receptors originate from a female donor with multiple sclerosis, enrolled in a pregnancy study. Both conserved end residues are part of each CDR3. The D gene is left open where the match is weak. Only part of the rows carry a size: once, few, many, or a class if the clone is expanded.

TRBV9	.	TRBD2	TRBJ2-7	CASSLSGGGIYEQYF	TGTGCCAGCAGCCTCAGTGGGGGGGGTATCTACGAGCAGTACTTC
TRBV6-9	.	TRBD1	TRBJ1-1	CASSYRTGNTEAFF	TGTGCCAGCAGTTACCGGACAGGGAACACTGAAGCTTTCTTT
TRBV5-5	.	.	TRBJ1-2	CASSRTYGQNLKWDYGYTF	TGTGCCAGCAGCAGGACGTACGGACAGAACCTCAAATGGGACTATGGCTACACCTTC
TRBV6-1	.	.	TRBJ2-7	CASSETKTSRIYEQYF	TGTGCCAGCAGTGAAACTAAGACCTCGCGTATTTACGAGCAGTACTTC
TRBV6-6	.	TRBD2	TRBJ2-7	CASTPERGAYEQYF	TGTGCCAGCACTCCCGAGCGGGGGGCCTACGAGCAGTACTTC
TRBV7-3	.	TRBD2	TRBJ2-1	CASSHGGGYNEQFF	TGTGCCAGCAGCCATGGGGGGGGATACAATGAGCAGTTCTTC
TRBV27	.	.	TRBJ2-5	CASTAQGQPQYF	TGTGCCAGCACGGCCCAGGGCCAGCCCCAGTACTTC
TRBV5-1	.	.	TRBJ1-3	CASSLGSSGNTIYF	TGCGCCAGCAGCCTGGGGAGCTCTGGAAACACCATATATTTT
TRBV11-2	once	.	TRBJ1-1	CASSSRQSMNTEAFF	TGTGCCAGCAGCTCTAGACAGTCCATGAACACTGAAGCTTTCTTT
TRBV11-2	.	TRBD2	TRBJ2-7	CASSLGWGGAYEQYF	TGTGCCAGCAGCTTAGGGTGGGGGGGGGCCTACGAGCAGTACTTC
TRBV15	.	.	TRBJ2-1	CATSMLGAVGPFF	TGTGCCACCAGCATGCTTGGGGCGGTTGGGCCGTTCTTC
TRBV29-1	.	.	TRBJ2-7	CSVEDSQTYEQYF	TGCAGCGTTGAGGACAGTCAGACCTACGAGCAGTACTTC
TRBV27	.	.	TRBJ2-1	CASSLFSELPNPNEQFF	TGTGCCAGCAGTTTATTCTCAGAACTACCTAACCCCAATGAGCAGTTCTTC
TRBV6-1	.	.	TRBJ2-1	CASSVTRSEQFF	TGTGCCAGCAGTGTAACTAGATCGGAGCAGTTCTTC
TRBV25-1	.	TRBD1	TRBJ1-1	CASLPGGHTEAFF	TGTGCCAGCCTCCCAGGGGGGCACACTGAAGCTTTCTTT
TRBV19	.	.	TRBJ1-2	CASRGGVEGYTF	TGTGCCAGTAGAGGAGGGGTGGAGGGCTACACCTTC
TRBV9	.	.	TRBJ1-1	CASSVEDWETGNTEAFF	TGTGCCAGCAGCGTAGAGGACTGGGAGACAGGGAACACTGAAGCTTTCTTT
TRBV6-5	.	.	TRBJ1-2	CASSYSPSGGYTF	TGTGCCAGCAGTTACTCGCCCTCGGGGGGCTACACCTTC
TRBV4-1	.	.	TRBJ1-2	CASSQDQVRGYTF	TGCGCCAGCAGCCAAGACCAGGTTAGAGGCTACACCTTC
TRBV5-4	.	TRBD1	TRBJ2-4	CASSMDRGNFQYF	TGTGCCAGCAGCATGGACAGGGGGAACTTTCAGTACTTC
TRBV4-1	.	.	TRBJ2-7	CASSQEMAYSYEQYF	TGCGCCAGCAGCCAAGAAATGGCTTACTCCTACGAGCAGTACTTC
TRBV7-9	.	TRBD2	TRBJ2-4	CASSAPQRGGSVNIQYF	TGTGCCAGCAGCGCACCTCAGCGGGGGGGCTCAGTGAACATTCAGTACTTC
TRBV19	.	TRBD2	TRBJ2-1	CASKRSAGALADEQFF	TGTGCCAGTAAAAGGTCAGCGGGAGCATTGGCCGATGAGCAGTTCTTC
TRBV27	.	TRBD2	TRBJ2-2	CASSSLWTSGDPGELFF	TGTGCCAGCAGTTCCCTGTGGACTAGCGGGGACCCCGGGGAGCTGTTTTTT
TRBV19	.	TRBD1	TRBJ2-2	CASSTGTGASTGELFF	TGTGCCAGTAGTACCGGGACAGGGGCCAGCACCGGGGAGCTGTTTTTT
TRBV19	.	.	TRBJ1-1	CATLVGGGTEAFF	TGTGCCACCCTAGTAGGGGGTGGCACTGAAGCTTTCTTT
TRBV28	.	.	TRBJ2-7	CASSFLRPVGTYEQYF	TGTGCCAGCAGTTTCCTTCGCCCTGTGGGCACCTACGAGCAGTACTTC
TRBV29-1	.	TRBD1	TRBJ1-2	CSANRDRGRRGYTF	TGCAGCGCCAACCGGGACAGGGGGCGCCGTGGCTACACCTTC
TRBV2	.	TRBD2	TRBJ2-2	CASSSTSGIVGELFF	TGTGCCAGCAGTTCGACTAGCGGGATCGTCGGGGAGCTGTTTTTT
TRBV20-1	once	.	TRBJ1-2	CSAISGYTF	TGCAGTGCTATCTCTGGCTACACCTTC
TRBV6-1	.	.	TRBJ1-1	CASSEVGAGEDEAFF	TGTGCCAGCAGTGAAGTAGGGGCAGGGGAAGATGAAGCTTTCTTT
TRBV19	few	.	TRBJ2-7	CASSISWQGIYEQYF	TGTGCCAGTAGTATATCCTGGCAGGGAATCTACGAGCAGTACTTC